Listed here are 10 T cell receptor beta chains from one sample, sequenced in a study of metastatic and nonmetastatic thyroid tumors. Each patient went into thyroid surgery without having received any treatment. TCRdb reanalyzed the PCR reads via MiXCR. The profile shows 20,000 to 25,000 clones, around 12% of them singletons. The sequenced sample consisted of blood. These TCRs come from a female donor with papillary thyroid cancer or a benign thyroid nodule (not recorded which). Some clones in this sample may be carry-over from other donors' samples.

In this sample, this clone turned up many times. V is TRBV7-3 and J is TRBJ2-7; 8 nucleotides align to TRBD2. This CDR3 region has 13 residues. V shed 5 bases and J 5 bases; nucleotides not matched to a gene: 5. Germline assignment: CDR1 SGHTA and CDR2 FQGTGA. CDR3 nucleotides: TGTGCCAGCAGCCCGGGGGGGGGCAACGAGCAGTACTTC. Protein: CASSPGGGNEQYF.

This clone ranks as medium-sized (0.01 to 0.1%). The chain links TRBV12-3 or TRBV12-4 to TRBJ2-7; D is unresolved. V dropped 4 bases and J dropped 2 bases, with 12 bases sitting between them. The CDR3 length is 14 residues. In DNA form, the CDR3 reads TGTGCCAGCAGTTCTAGGACGGCCACCTACGAGCAGTACTTC. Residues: CASSSRTATYEQYF.

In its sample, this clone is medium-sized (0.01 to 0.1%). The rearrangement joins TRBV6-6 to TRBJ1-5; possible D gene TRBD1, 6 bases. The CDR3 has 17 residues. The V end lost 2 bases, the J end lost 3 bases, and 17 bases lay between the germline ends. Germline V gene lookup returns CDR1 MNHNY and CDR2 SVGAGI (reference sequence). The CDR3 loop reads CASSYPEPTGSNQPQHF. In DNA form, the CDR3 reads TGTGCCAGCAGTTACCCGGAGCCCACAGGGTCCAATCAGCCCCAGCATTTT.

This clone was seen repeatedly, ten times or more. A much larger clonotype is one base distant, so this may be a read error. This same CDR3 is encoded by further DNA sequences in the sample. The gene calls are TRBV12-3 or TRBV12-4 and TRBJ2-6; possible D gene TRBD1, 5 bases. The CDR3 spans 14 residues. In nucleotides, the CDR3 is TGTGCCAGCAGTAGCTCCTCTGGGGCCAACGTCCTGACCTTC. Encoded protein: CASSSSSGANVLTF.

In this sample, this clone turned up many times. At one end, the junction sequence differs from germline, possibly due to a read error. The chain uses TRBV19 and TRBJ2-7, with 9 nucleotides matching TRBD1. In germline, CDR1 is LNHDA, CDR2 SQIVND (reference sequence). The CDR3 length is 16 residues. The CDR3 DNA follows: TGTGCCAGTAGTCCCGGGGACGGGACAGGGCACTACGAGCAGCACTTC. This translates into CASSPGDGTGHYEQHF.

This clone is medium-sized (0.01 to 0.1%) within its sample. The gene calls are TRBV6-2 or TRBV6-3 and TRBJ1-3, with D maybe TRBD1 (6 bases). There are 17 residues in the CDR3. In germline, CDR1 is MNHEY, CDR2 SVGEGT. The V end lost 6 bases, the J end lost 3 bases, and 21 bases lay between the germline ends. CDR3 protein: CASSFPGAWMDGNTIYF. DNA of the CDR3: TGTGCCAGCAGCTTCCCGGGGGCATGGATGGATGGAAACACCATATATTTT.

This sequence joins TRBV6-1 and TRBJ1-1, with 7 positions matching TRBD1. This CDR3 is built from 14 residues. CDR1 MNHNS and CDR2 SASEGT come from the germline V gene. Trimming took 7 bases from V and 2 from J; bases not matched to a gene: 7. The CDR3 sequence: CASISTGVNTEAFF. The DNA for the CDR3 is TGTGCCAGCATATCTACAGGGGTAAACACTGAAGCTTTCTTT.

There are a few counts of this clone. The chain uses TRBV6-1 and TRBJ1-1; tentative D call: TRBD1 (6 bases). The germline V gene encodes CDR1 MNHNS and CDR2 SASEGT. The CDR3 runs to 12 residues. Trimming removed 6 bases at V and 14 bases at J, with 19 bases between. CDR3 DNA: TGTGCCAGCAGCAACGGGGACACTCCACGGTTCTTT. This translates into CASSNGDTPRFF.

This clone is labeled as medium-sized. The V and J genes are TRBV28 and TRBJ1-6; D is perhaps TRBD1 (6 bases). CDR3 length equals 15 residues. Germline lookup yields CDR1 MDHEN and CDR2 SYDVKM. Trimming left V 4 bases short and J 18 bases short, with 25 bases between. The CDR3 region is CASSSPMAGAVYSHF. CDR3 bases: TGTGCCAGCAGTTCGCCCATGGCGGGGGCTGTATATTCCCACTTT.

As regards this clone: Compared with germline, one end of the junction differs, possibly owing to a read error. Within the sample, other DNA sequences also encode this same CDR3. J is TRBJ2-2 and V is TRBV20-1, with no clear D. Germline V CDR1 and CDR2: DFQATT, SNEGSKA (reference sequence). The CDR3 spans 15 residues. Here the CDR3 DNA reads TGCAGTGCTAGAGATCGGCGTACGAACACTGGGGAGCTGTTTTTT. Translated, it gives CSARDRRTNTGELFF.